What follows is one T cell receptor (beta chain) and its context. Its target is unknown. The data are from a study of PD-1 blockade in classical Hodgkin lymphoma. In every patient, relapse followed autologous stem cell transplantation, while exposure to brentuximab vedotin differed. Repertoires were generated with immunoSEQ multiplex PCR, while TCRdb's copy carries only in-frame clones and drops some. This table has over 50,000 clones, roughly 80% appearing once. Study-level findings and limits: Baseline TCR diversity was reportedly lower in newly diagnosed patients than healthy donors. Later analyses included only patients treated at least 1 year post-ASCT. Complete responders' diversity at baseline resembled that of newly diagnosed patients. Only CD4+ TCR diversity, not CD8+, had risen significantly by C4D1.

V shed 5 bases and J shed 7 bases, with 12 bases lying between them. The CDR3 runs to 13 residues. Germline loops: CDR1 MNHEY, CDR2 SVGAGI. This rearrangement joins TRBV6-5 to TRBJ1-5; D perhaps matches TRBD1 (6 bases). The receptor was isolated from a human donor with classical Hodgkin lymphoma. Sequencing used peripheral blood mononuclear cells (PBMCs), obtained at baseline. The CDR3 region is CASSPRGRQPQHF. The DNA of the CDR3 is TGTGCCAGCAGTCCCAGGGGAAGGCAGCCCCAGCATTTT.